These 3 T cell receptor beta chains originate from one sample sequenced in a study of blood T cell repertoires in COVID-19. Assay used: immunoSEQ multiplex PCR; TCRdb lists only in-frame clones, some missing. The sample includes tens of thousands of clones, 73% of them seen just once. Sequenced material: peripheral blood. These receptors all stem from a woman aged 50 to 60 with active or convalescent COVID-19.

The CDR3 is CASSRGQTDTQYF. The CDR3 coding sequence is TGTGCCAGCAGCCGGGGACAGACAGATACGCAGTATTTT. The chain recombines TRBV7-9 with TRBJ2-3, with 7 positions matching TRBD1. V was pared by 5 bases and J by 3 bases, with 2 bases of the junction left unmatched. Germline CDR1 SEHNR, CDR2 FQNEAQ (reference sequence). The CDR3 extends over 13 amino acids.

V is TRBV28 and J is TRBJ2-3, with D possibly being TRBD2 (6 bases). The germline V and J ends were trimmed by 4 bases and 2 bases, with 10 bases remaining between them. Germline V gives CDR1 MDHEN, CDR2 SYDVKM. The CDR3 is made up of 14 amino acids. CDR3 coding DNA: TGTGCCAGCAGTTCGGGCGGGATCACAGATACGCAGTATTTT. Amino acids: CASSSGGITDTQYF. The full variable domain, its missing parts supplied by reference TRBV28 and TRBJ2-3, is DVKVTQSSRYLVKRTGEKVFLECVQDMDHENMFWYRQDPGLGLRLIYFSYDVKMKEKGDIPEGYSVSREKKERFSLILESASTNQTSMYLCASSSGGITDTQYFGPGTRLTVL.

This clone turned up a few times. The chain has TRBV29-1 and TRBJ2-5, with D possibly TRBD2 on 6 matching bases. The V end lost 1 base, the J end lost 4 bases, and 16 bases lay between the germline ends. This CDR3 has 15 amino acids. Per germline, CDR1 SQVTM and CDR2 ANQGSEA. The CDR3 reads CSVEVGAAGGETQYF. In DNA, the CDR3 is TGCAGCGTTGAAGTTGGGGCAGCCGGGGGAGAGACCCAGTACTTC.